The clone carrying this TCR beta chain was seen ten or more times. The CDR3 consists of 15 residues. V lost 7 bases, J lost 0 bases, and 16 bases lay in between. CDR1 is SQVTM and CDR2 is ANQGSEA in the germline V gene. In TCRdb, the 5' RACE reads were re-called with MiXCR into one record per CDR3 protein. This sample has a few hundred thousand distinct CDR3 sequences, with 6.5% to 9.5% found just once. The sample comes from a study of identical twins. The data also belong to a second study, concerning yellow fever vaccine responses in identical twins.

Sequenced input: CD8+ T cells sorted from blood. The rearrangement uses TRBV29-1 and TRBJ2-4, with D possibly TRBD2 on 7 matching bases. The TCR was taken from a woman between 18 and 30 years old in good health. CDR3 in DNA: TGCAGCGCTCTAGGGGGGGCTTCAGCCAAAAACATTCAGTACTTC. Translation gives CSALGGASAKNIQYF.